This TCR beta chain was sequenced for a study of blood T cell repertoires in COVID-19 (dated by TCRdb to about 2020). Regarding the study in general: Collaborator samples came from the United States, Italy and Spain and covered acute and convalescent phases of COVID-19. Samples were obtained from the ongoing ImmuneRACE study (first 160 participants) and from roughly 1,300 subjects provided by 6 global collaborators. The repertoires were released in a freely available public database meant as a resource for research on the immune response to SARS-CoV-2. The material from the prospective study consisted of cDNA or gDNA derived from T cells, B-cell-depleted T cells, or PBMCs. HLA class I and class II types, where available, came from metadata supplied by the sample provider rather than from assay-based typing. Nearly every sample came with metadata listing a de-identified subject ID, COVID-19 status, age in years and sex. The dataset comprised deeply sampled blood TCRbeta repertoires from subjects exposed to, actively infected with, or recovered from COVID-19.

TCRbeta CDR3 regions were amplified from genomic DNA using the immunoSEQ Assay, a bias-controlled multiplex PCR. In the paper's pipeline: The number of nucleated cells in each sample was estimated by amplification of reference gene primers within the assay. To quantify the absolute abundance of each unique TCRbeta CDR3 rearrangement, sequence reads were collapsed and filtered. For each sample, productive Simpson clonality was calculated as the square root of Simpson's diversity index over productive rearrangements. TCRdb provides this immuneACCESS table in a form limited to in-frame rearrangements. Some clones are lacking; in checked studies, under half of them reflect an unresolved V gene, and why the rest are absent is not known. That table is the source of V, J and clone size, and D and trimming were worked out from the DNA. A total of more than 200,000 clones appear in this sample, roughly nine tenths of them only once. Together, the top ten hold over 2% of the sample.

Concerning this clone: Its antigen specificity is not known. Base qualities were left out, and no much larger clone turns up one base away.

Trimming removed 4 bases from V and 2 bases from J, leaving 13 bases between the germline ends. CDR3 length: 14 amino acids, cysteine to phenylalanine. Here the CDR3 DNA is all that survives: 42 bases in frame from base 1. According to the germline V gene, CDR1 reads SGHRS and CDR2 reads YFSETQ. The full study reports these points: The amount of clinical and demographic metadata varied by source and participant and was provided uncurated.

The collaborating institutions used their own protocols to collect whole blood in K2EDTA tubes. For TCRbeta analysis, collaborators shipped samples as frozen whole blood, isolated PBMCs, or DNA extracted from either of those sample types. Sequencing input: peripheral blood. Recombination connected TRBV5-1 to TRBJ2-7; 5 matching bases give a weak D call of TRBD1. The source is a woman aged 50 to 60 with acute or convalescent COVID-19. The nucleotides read TGCGCCAGCAGCATCTCAGGGCCCACCTACGAGCAGTACTTC. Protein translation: CASSISGPTYEQYF.